This passage covers 29 T cell receptor beta chains from one sample sequenced in a study of beta chain features in type 1 diabetes. Study outcomes and limitations: Type 1 diabetes patients showed a moderate but significant shortening of TCRB CDR3s in all four CD4+ subsets.

As every portion of the isolated RNA was reverse transcribed, the sequencing read expressed TCRB transcripts. Sequencing was performed with immunoSEQ multiplex PCR; in TCRdb, only in-frame clones are kept and a portion is missing. This sample yields 120,000 or so clones, of which 16% are seen a single time; 2.3% belongs to the top ten. What these receptors recognize is not known. The material sequenced was central memory CD4+ T cells from blood. The origin of the receptors is a man aged 25-45 years with type 1 diabetes.

A few counts support this clone. The V call is TRBV6-1, the J call TRBJ2-1; 9 nucleotides align to TRBD2. The CDR3 covers 15 residues. CDR1 is MNHNS, CDR2 SASEGT, per germline. Trimming cost V 4 bases and J 9 bases; bases outside gene matches: 10. The CDR3 bases are TGTGCCAGCAGTGTAGTAGGGGTAGCGGGGGTTGAGCAGTTCTTC. Translating gives CASSVVGVAGVEQFF.

The rearrangement joins TRBV6-1 to TRBJ2-2; D uncertain. This CDR3 has 13 amino acids. Looked up from germline, CDR1 is MNHNS and CDR2 is SASEGT. V was trimmed by 6 bases and J by 4 bases, leaving 9 bases between them. The CDR3 region is CASRNGVTGELFF. CDR3 bases: TGTGCCAGCAGGAATGGGGTCACCGGGGAGCTGTTTTTT.

To note about this clone: In the same sample, other DNA sequences code for this CDR3. Here the CDR3 reads CASSPPGSPYEQYF. The CDR3, as DNA: TGTGCCAGCTCACCGCCCGGGTCCCCCTACGAGCAGTACTTC. The chain has TRBV18 and TRBJ2-7; D remains unclear. Per the germline V gene, CDR1 is KGHSH and CDR2 is LQKENI. There are 14 residues in the CDR3. V was trimmed by 3 bases and J by 2 bases, leaving 11 bases between them.

This clone was counted only a few times. The rearrangement joins TRBV6-6 to TRBJ2-5; 12 bases map to TRBD2. Germline V gene sequence: CDR1 MNHNY, CDR2 SVGAGI (reference sequence). J gave up 0 bases and V 2 bases, and 1 base lay outside the gene matches. The CDR3 is 16 amino acids. The chain's CDR3 is CASSYGTSGYQETQYF. The CDR3 nucleotides are TGTGCCAGCAGTTACGGGACTAGCGGGTACCAAGAGACCCAGTACTTC.

The genes are TRBV6-1 and TRBJ2-3; D gene uncertain. Trimming removed 2 bases at V and 8 bases at J, with 8 bases between. The CDR3 contains 12 residues. The germline V gene encodes CDR1 MNHNS and CDR2 SASEGT. In DNA form, the CDR3 reads TGTGCCAGCAGTGAAAAATTGAGTACGCAGTATTTT. Translating gives CASSEKLSTQYF.

V is TRBV11-2 and J is TRBJ1-1, with a tentative D call TRBD1 (5 bases). CDR1 and CDR2 from the germline V gene are SGHAT and FQNNGV. Trimming stripped 6 bases from V and 0 bases from J, with 11 bases between. The CDR3 loop spans 14 amino acids. The CDR3 DNA sequence: TGTGCCAGCAGGATATCGACAGTGAACACTGAAGCTTTCTTT. Its translation: CASRISTVNTEAFF.

In this sample, this clone turned up a few times. This chain joins TRBV29-1 and TRBJ1-2; no reliable D call. The CDR3 is 8 amino acids. V lost 7 bases and J 7 bases, leaving 4 bases between the germline ends. The V gene's germline CDR1 is SQVTM and CDR2 ANQGSEA. The chain's CDR3 is CSAGGYTF. The CDR3 DNA sequence: TGCAGCGCTGGTGGCTACACCTTC.

A few counts support this clone. V is TRBV13 and J is TRBJ2-3, with a weak D call TRBD1 (6 bases). The CDR3 is 18 amino acids. Trimming removed 5 bases at V and 2 bases at J, with 23 bases between. The V gene's germline CDR1 is PRHDT and CDR2 FYEKMQ (reference sequence). The CDR3 loop reads CASSQKTGTFHTTDTQYF. CDR3 nucleotides: TGTGCCAGCAGCCAAAAGACAGGAACCTTTCATACCACAGATACGCAGTATTTT. Complete variable domain (other parts from reference TRBV13 and TRBJ2-3): AAGVIQSPRHLIKEKRETATLKCYPIPRHDTVYWYQQGPGQDPQFLISFYEKMQSDKGSIPDRFSAQQFSDYHSELNMSSLELGDSALYFCASSQKTGTFHTTDTQYFGPGTRLTVL.

This clone was seen more than once but under ten times. The chain is built from TRBV15 and TRBJ2-1; 11 nucleotides line up with TRBD1. V dropped 1 base and J dropped 1; count of bases not matched to a gene: 6. Germline V lookup: CDR1 LNHNV, CDR2 YYDKDF (reference sequence). This CDR3 comprises 18 residues. CDR3 nucleotide sequence: TGTGCCACCAGCAGAGGCCGGACAGGGGGCGATTCCTACAATGAGCAGTTCTTC. Its protein product is CATSRGRTGGDSYNEQFF.

V is TRBV2 and J is TRBJ2-5; tentative D call: TRBD1 (5 bases). V was cut by 6 bases and J by 2 bases, with 16 bases left in between. The CDR3 has 15 amino acids. Germline V gene data show CDR1 as SNHLY and CDR2 as FYNNEI. This CDR3 is CASRPRRAAQETQYF. The CDR3 DNA sequence: TGTGCCAGCAGACCTCGCAGGGCCGCTCAAGAGACCCAGTACTTC.

The gene calls are TRBV7-2 and TRBJ2-3, with 14 bases that match TRBD2. Germline CDR1 reads SGHTA; CDR2 reads FQGNSA. CDR3 length equals 15 residues. V lost 5 bases and J lost 5; bases outside the gene matches: 3. The CDR3 region is CASSQGLAGGDTQYF. The CDR3 coding sequence is TGTGCCAGCAGCCAAGGACTAGCGGGGGGAGATACGCAGTATTTT.

The chain uses TRBV10-3 and TRBJ2-5, with 7 positions matching TRBD2. Germline-derived CDR1 and CDR2 are ENHRY and SYGVKD. The CDR3 length is 13 residues. V lost 5 bases and J lost 2; bases outside the gene matches: 2. The DNA for the CDR3 is TGTGCCATCAGTCCACTAGCGCAAGAGACCCAGTACTTC. It codes for CAISPLAQETQYF.

This clone came up a few times. The chain combines TRBV7-2 with TRBJ2-5; D not certain. This CDR3 comprises 15 residues. The germline CDR1 and CDR2 sequences are SGHTA and FQGNSA. The V gene lost 0 bases and the J gene lost 2 bases, with 10 bases spanning the gap. The CDR3 DNA is TGTGCCAGCAGCTTAGCCCGGGCCCCGCAAGAGACCCAGTACTTC. It codes for CASSLARAPQETQYF.

This chain connects TRBV7-2 to TRBJ2-7; D remains unclear. The V gene's germline CDR1 is SGHTA and CDR2 FQGNSA. The CDR3 contains 14 residues. Deletions cut 3 bases from V and 1 base from J, with 10 bases between. The CDR3 region has the DNA TGTGCCAGCAGCTTCACTCGTCTATCCTACGAGCAGTACTTC. This gives the protein CASSFTRLSYEQYF.

This clone was seen a handful of times. A much larger clone differs by one base, so this may be a read error. The chain joins TRBV9 to TRBJ1-5; no clear D. Germline-derived CDR1 and CDR2 are SGDLS and YYNGEE. The CDR3 contains 15 residues. The V and J ends lost 0 bases and 3 bases respectively, with 10 bases between them. As DNA, the CDR3 is TGTGCCAGCAGCGTAGGTAAAGGGAACAATCAGCCCCAGCATTTT. Translation gives CASSVGKGNNQPQHF.

This clone has at least ten counts. The gene calls are TRBV18 and TRBJ1-5, with a weak D call TRBD1 (6 bases). There are 15 residues in the CDR3. The germline V gene encodes CDR1 KGHSH and CDR2 LQKENI. V lost 3 bases, J lost 4 bases, and 13 bases lay in between. CDR3 protein: CASSPTDSLNQPQHF. CDR3 DNA sequence: TGTGCCAGCTCACCCACGGACAGCTTAAATCAGCCCCAGCATTTT.

This clone showed up just a few times. This chain joins TRBV14 and TRBJ2-1; D could derive from TRBD1 or TRBD2 (5 bases each). Trimming removed 6 bases from V and 6 bases from J, with 18 bases in between. The germline V gene encodes CDR1 SGHDN and CDR2 FVKESK. CDR3 length: 15 residues. In DNA, the CDR3 is TGTGCCAGCAGTCCAACCGGGACCTACCCCAATGAGCAGTTCTTC. This sequence encodes CASSPTGTYPNEQFF.

For this clone: With a far larger clone one base away, a read error is the likely cause. The chain carries TRBV30 and TRBJ2-1, with 10 bases identical to TRBD2. The CDR3 is 13 residues long. Trimming cost V 5 bases and J 10 bases; bases outside gene matches: 8. Looked up from germline, CDR1 is GTSNPN and CDR2 is SVGIG (reference sequence). CDR3: CAWPSGGASEQFF. In DNA, the CDR3 is TGTGCCTGGCCAAGCGGGGGGGCCTCGGAGCAGTTCTTC.

In regard to this clone: This sample also contains other DNA sequences that code for the same CDR3. The V gene is TRBV20-1, the J gene TRBJ2-5; D tentatively reads TRBD1 or TRBD2 (6 bases each). Per germline, CDR1 DFQATT and CDR2 SNEGSKA (reference sequence). Trimming took off 6 bases at V and 5 bases at J, with 10 bases between the two ends. The CDR3 extends over 11 amino acids. The CDR3 spells CSAIGGETQYF. CDR3 bases: TGCAGTGCCATAGGGGGGGAGACCCAGTACTTC.

This clone was counted a few times. V usage is TRBV6-5 and J usage is TRBJ2-3, with D unclear. Trimming took 3 bases from V and 4 from J, leaving 11 bases between them. The CDR3 totals 14 residues. Germline V lookup: CDR1 MNHEY, CDR2 SVGAGI. CDR3 protein: CASSYSDKSDTQYF. The CDR3 coding sequence is TGTGCCAGCAGTTATTCCGACAAGTCAGATACGCAGTATTTT.

This clone was seen a few times. The CDR3: CASSGGRGKAFF. The CDR3 nucleotides are TGTGCCAGCAGTGGAGGCAGGGGCAAAGCTTTCTTT. This chain links TRBV6-5 with TRBJ1-1, with a possible D match to TRBD1 (6 bases). The germline V gene encodes CDR1 MNHEY and CDR2 SVGAGI. This CDR3 spans 12 amino acids. V dropped 5 bases and J dropped 9 bases, with 13 bases sitting between them.

This clone has a handful of counts. This chain uses TRBV7-8 with TRBJ2-3; D gene ambiguous. The CDR3 covers 14 residues. Per the germline V gene, CDR1 is SGHVS and CDR2 is FQNEAQ. V lost 8 bases to trimming and J lost 2 bases, with 14 bases between them. The CDR3 coding sequence is TGTGCCAGCTTCTCTCGGATTTCCACAGATACGCAGTATTTT. Translating it yields CASFSRISTDTQYF.

V usage is TRBV29-1 and J usage is TRBJ2-3; D tentatively fits TRBD1 or TRBD2 (6 bases each). Germline V gene data show CDR1 as SQVTM and CDR2 as ANQGSEA. Between the trimmed V and J ends, which lost 7 bases and 0 bases, there was a span of 17 bases. The CDR3 covers 15 residues. The CDR3 coding sequence is TGCAGCGCCGAAGGGGGGCGTGGTAGCACAGATACGCAGTATTTT. It specifies CSAEGGRGSTDTQYF.

This clone was counted between two and nine times. V usage is TRBV7-2 and J usage is TRBJ1-2, with D perhaps matching TRBD1 (5 bases). V was clipped by 1 base and J by 8 bases, with 14 bases between them. The CDR3 has 14 amino acids. Per the germline V gene, CDR1 is SGHTA and CDR2 is FQGNSA. The CDR3 nucleotides are TGTGCCAGCAGCTTAGAGCAGGGAAGCGGAGGCTACACCTTC. Translating gives CASSLEQGSGGYTF.

This clone was recorded a few times. This sequence joins TRBV6-5 and TRBJ2-2; tentative D call: TRBD1 (6 bases). Per the germline V gene, CDR1 is MNHEY and CDR2 is SVGAGI. Between the trimmed V and J ends, which lost 5 bases and 2 bases, there was a span of 9 bases. The CDR3 extends over 14 amino acids. The CDR3 DNA reads TGTGCCAGCAGTCTGGACAGAAACACCGGGGAGCTGTTTTTT. The encoded protein is CASSLDRNTGELFF.

This clone appeared a few times. This rearrangement joins TRBV30 to TRBJ1-5; no definite D call. Germline CDR1 is GTSNPN and CDR2 is SVGIG (reference sequence). The CDR3 loop spans 12 amino acids. V shed 0 bases and J shed 9 bases, with 9 bases lying between them. This CDR3 reads CAWSVRPGPQHF. The DNA of the CDR3 is TGTGCCTGGAGTGTACGACCTGGGCCCCAGCATTTT.

Of note for this clone: A junction boundary mismatches the germline segment, possibly from a read error. This rearrangement joins TRBV5-4 to TRBJ2-5, with 9 bases identical to TRBD1. The CDR3 spans 16 residues. Germline CDR1 is SGHNT and CDR2 is YYREEE (reference sequence). CDR3 in amino acids: CASSPGQGLGKETQYF. CDR3 sequence (DNA): TGCGCCAGCAGCCCGGGACAGGGTCTGGGCAAAGAGACCCAGTACTTC.

Of note for this clone: Mismatch with germline at one junction end may stem from a read error. The rearrangement links TRBV30 to TRBJ2-1, with D maybe TRBD1 (6 bases). This CDR3 comprises 13 residues. Germline V gene lookup returns CDR1 GTSNPN and CDR2 SVGIG (reference sequence). CDR3 in DNA: TGTGCCGGGAGTGTACAGGGATACAATGAGCAGTTCTTC. Its translation: CAGSVQGYNEQFF.

In its sample, this clone was seen many times. V and J are TRBV29-1 and TRBJ2-3; the match to TRBD1 covers 7 bases. CDR3 length: 14 residues. The germline V gene has CDR1 SQVTM and CDR2 ANQGSEA. V gave up 4 bases and J gave up 4 bases; unmatched junction bases: 8. The CDR3, as DNA: TGCAGCGTTGGGGGGCAGGGGGTATCAGATACGCAGTATTTT. Its protein product is CSVGGQGVSDTQYF.